The entry below describes one T cell receptor beta chain. Libraries were prepared by immunoSEQ multiplex PCR; TCRdb keeps only in-frame clonotypes and omits some of them. The sample lists 56,000 or so clones, over 70% occurring once. All patients were mismatch repair deficient, assessed by either PCR or immunohistochemistry. TCRs were sequenced from three patients responding to pembrolizumab. Looked up from germline, CDR1 is SGHAT and CDR2 is FQNNGV. V lost 5 bases and J lost 11, with 7 bases in between. This CDR3 comprises 11 residues. This sample is drawn from a study of PD-1 blockade in mismatch repair-deficient tumors.

The specimen was peripheral blood, collected about 4.5 months after starting pembrolizumab. The receptor's source is an adult with mismatch repair-deficient cancer. The chain is built from TRBV11-2 and TRBJ1-6; D not certain. The CDR3 DNA reads TGTGCCAGCAGCGGACGTACACCCCTCCACTTT. This gives the protein CASSGRTPLHF.